These T cell receptor beta chains were read from a single sample in a study of T cells in Graves' hyperthyroidism and ophthalmopathy. TCRdb processed the multiplex PCR reads anew with MiXCR; each CDR3 protein has one entry. The table has about 740,000 distinct CDR3 sequences, approximately 14% seen once. The sample consisted of blood. These TCRs come from a young woman with Graves' hyperthyroidism. Each CDR3 is given with its conserved first and last residue. The order of the fields is V gene, J gene, clone size, CDR3 protein. Size is stated for part of the rows, as once, few or many counts, or as a class when the clone is expanded.

V: TRBV6-1
J: TRBJ2-1
size: many
CDR3: CASSDPTALSSYNEQFF

V: TRBV12-3/TRBV12-4
J: TRBJ1-1
size: few
CDR3: CASSLDITGYTEAFF

V: TRBV12-3/TRBV12-4
J: TRBJ2-1
size: few
CDR3: CASSRDRVNGDEQFF

V: TRBV27
J: TRBJ1-2
size: few
CDR3: CASSLSPGSDGYTF

V: TRBV11-2
J: TRBJ1-2
size: few
CDR3: CASSLDATGTAANYDYTF

V: TRBV10-2
J: TRBJ1-1
size: many
CDR3: CASSERVNTEAFF

V: TRBV6-1
J: TRBJ2-7
size: few
CDR3: CASTRLAHSSYEQYF

V: TRBV27
J: TRBJ2-1
size: many
CDR3: CASSRTSGKNEQFF

V: TRBV28
J: TRBJ1-6
size: -
CDR3: CASSSTGDNSPLHF

V: TRBV7-2
J: TRBJ2-1
size: many
CDR3: CASSAGGGLALYNEQFF

V: TRBV29-1
J: TRBJ1-1
size: -
CDR3: CSVEGGGDGEAFF